This TCR beta chain was obtained from a study of cytomegalovirus exposure and HLA in healthy donors. Overall study: One earlier analysis, a look at 200 million or so T cells, found 100 million to 130 million unique TCR beta sequences. Membership in the Caucasian-associated ancestry cluster was found for 75% to 90% of nearly 400 genotyped donors. Regarding the study as a whole: Reports described diagnosis of cytomegalovirus status by the classifier as highly specific and sensitive. There was a cluster of highly shared sequence variants that was likely a sequencing artifact.

The sample holds a few counts of this clone. What it binds is unknown. PCR used 60 Vbeta primers and 13 Jbeta primers. The assay was immunoSEQ multiplex PCR, and TCRdb's table has in-frame clones only and misses some. Of roughly 130,000 clones listed, around three fifths were seen once; the top ten hold 1.8%. The sample comprised PBMCs. This TCR derives from a male donor in good health and CMV-seronegative.

In DNA form, the CDR3 reads TGCGCCAGCAGCGACGGACAGGGCCCCCAGTACTTC. Protein product: CASSDGQGPQYF. The chain employs TRBV5-1 and TRBJ2-7, with 8 bases lining up with TRBD1. The V segment lost 4 bases and the J segment 10 bases; nucleotides outside the gene matches: 7. The length of the CDR3 is 12 residues. Germline V gene sequence: CDR1 SGHRS, CDR2 YFSETQ.